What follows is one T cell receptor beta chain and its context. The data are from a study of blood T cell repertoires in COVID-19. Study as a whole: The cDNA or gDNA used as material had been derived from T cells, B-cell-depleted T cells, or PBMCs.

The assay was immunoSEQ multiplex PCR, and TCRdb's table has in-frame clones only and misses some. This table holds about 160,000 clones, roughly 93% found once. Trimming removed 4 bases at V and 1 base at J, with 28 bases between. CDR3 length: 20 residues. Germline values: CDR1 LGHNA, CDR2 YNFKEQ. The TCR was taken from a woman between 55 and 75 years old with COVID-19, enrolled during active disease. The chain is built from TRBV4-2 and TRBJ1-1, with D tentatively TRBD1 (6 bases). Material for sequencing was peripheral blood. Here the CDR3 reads CASSRLLTRDIKRANTEAFF. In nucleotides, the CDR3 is TGTGCCAGCAGCCGATTGCTGACCCGGGACATAAAGAGGGCGAACACTGAAGCTTTCTTT.